This TCR beta chain stems from a study of shared clonotypes between healthy human individuals. Study-level information: Donor composition was a couple of women and a few men, aged 18 to 49.

The germline CDR1 and CDR2 sequences are MDHEN and SYDVKM. V was clipped by 2 bases and J by 7 bases, with 7 bases between them. The length of the CDR3 is 12 residues. Measured with immunoSEQ multiplex PCR; TCRdb has only the in-frame clones, and not every one. The sample contains over 1.5 million clones, approximately 98% of which appear only once. The receptor comes from a man aged 25 to 40 in good health. The sample taken for sequencing was naive CD4+ T cells sorted from blood. The subset: CD45RA+ positively selected. The chain carries TRBV28 and TRBJ2-3; D gene unclear. CDR3 residues: CASSLREYTQYF. The CDR3 DNA is TGTGCCAGCAGTTTAAGAGAGTATACGCAGTATTTT.